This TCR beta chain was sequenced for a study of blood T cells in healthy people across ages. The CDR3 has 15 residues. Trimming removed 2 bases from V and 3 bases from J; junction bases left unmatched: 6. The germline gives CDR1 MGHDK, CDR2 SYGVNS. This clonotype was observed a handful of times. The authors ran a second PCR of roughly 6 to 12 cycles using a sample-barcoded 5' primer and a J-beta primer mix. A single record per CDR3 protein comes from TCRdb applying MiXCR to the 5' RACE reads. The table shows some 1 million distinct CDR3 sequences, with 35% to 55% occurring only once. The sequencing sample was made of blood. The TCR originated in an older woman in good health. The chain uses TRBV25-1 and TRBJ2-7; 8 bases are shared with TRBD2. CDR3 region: CASSERAGDIYEQYF. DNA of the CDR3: TGTGCCAGCAGTGAAAGAGCGGGAGATATCTACGAGCAGTACTTC.